This record covers a single TCR beta chain. This sample is part of a study of identical twins. TCRdb re-analysed the 5' RACE reads in MiXCR, keeping a single row per CDR3 protein. The table records about 500,000 distinct CDR3 sequences, roughly 13% of them present only once. Germline trimming cut 7 bases from V and 0 bases from J; bases unmatched to any gene: 10. The CDR3 extends over 16 amino acids. There were only healthy Caucasians among the donors. The sample was also linked to a second study, of yellow fever vaccine responses in identical twins.

The clonotype comes from a woman aged 18-29 years in good health. This chain uses TRBV23-1 with TRBJ2-5; TRBD2 agrees at 8 bases. TRBV23-1 is an ORF; its function is uncertain. Sequencing input: CD4+ T cells sorted from blood. The CDR3 spells CASKVRASGYQETQYF. The CDR3 DNA reads TGCGCCAGCAAGGTCCGGGCTAGCGGGTACCAAGAGACCCAGTACTTC.